A selection of T cell receptor beta chains follows, all from one sample in a study of radiotherapy plus CTLA-4 blockade in lung cancer. Measured with immunoSEQ multiplex PCR; TCRdb has only the in-frame clones, and not every one. Here the sample spans about 85,000 clones, about 86% being singletons. The sequencing here drew on peripheral blood, taken from a patient treated with radiotherapy plus ipilimumab. These receptors originate from a human donor with non-small cell lung cancer who had a partial response to radiotherapy plus ipilimumab. Both conserved end residues are part of each CDR3. A D gene is named only where the DNA matches it firmly. Clone size is stated in some rows and not others, as once, few, many or a class when expanded.

v_call: TRBV7-7
d_call: -
clone_size: -
j_call: TRBJ2-5
cdr3_nt: TGTGCTAGCAGCTCGCACCCTCGGGGGGCGGGGGAGACCCAGTACTTC
cdr3_aa: CASSSHPRGAGETQYF

v_call: TRBV5-1
d_call: TRBD2
clone_size: once
j_call: TRBJ2-3
cdr3_nt: TGCGCCAGCAGCCCCCGACTAGCGGGAGTCACAGATACGCAGTATTTT
cdr3_aa: CASSPRLAGVTDTQYF

v_call: TRBV4-2
d_call: TRBD1
clone_size: many
j_call: TRBJ1-4
cdr3_nt: TGTGCCAGCAGCCAAGATACAGGGGGCTATGAAAAACTGTTTTTT
cdr3_aa: CASSQDTGGYEKLFF

v_call: TRBV7-9
d_call: -
clone_size: -
j_call: TRBJ2-5
cdr3_nt: TGTGCCAGCAGCCCCGAGCCCTCGCGAGAGACCCAGTACTTC
cdr3_aa: CASSPEPSRETQYF

v_call: TRBV6-5
d_call: -
clone_size: -
j_call: TRBJ1-2
cdr3_nt: TGTGCCAGCAGTTACACGGAACACCGGGAGGGCTACACCTTC
cdr3_aa: CASSYTEHREGYTF

v_call: TRBV7-9
d_call: TRBD1
clone_size: -
j_call: TRBJ1-1
cdr3_nt: TGTGCCAGCAGCCGCTTTTACAGGGGAGTTGAAGCTTTCTTT
cdr3_aa: CASSRFYRGVEAFF

v_call: TRBV18
d_call: TRBD1
clone_size: -
j_call: TRBJ1-2
cdr3_nt: TGTGCCAGCTCACCAGCGACAGGGGGCGCGGGGGGCTACACCTTC
cdr3_aa: CASSPATGGAGGYTF

v_call: TRBV28
d_call: -
clone_size: -
j_call: TRBJ1-2
cdr3_nt: TGTGCCAGCAGTTTGCCGACAGACCCCTATGGCTACACCTTC
cdr3_aa: CASSLPTDPYGYTF

v_call: TRBV5-1
d_call: TRBD2
clone_size: -
j_call: TRBJ2-1
cdr3_nt: TGCGCCAGCAGTACCAACTCCCGTACTAGCGGCACCTACAATGAGCAGTTCTTC
cdr3_aa: CASSTNSRTSGTYNEQFF

v_call: TRBV5-1
d_call: TRBD1
clone_size: -
j_call: TRBJ1-1
cdr3_nt: TGCGCCAGCAGCCGAGGGACAGACAACACTGAAGCTTTCTTT
cdr3_aa: CASSRGTDNTEAFF

v_call: TRBV28
d_call: TRBD1
clone_size: -
j_call: TRBJ2-2
cdr3_nt: TGTGCCAGCAGTTCCGGGACAGGGGTCCCCGGGGAGCTGTTTTTT
cdr3_aa: CASSSGTGVPGELFF

v_call: TRBV4-1
d_call: TRBD1
clone_size: -
j_call: TRBJ2-7
cdr3_nt: TGCGCCAGCAGCCAGGGAACCGGGACAGCCGACTCCTACGAGCAGTACTTC
cdr3_aa: CASSQGTGTADSYEQYF

v_call: TRBV4-3
d_call: -
clone_size: -
j_call: TRBJ1-5
cdr3_nt: TGCGCCAGCAGCCAAGACCGGACAGATAATCAGCCCCAGCATTTT
cdr3_aa: CASSQDRTDNQPQHF

v_call: TRBV7-9
d_call: -
clone_size: -
j_call: TRBJ2-5
cdr3_nt: TGTGCCAGCAGCTCCGACAGGAAAGGGACCCAGTACTTC
cdr3_aa: CASSSDRKGTQYF

v_call: TRBV28
d_call: TRBD1
clone_size: once
j_call: TRBJ2-7
cdr3_nt: TGTGCCAGCAGTCCAATAGGACAGGCCCGAAAAGATGAGCAGTACTTC
cdr3_aa: CASSPIGQARKDEQYF

v_call: TRBV28
d_call: TRBD2
clone_size: -
j_call: TRBJ2-7
cdr3_nt: TGTGCCAGCAGTGTGACTAGCGGGAGGGTACCATCCTACGAGCAGTACTTC
cdr3_aa: CASSVTSGRVPSYEQYF

v_call: TRBV2
d_call: TRBD2
clone_size: -
j_call: TRBJ2-5
cdr3_nt: TGTGCCAGCAGTGTGCAGACGACCGGGGGGGAGCAGTACTTC
cdr3_aa: CASSVQTTGGEQYF

v_call: TRBV5-1
d_call: -
clone_size: -
j_call: TRBJ1-1
cdr3_nt: TGCGCCAGCAGCTTGGGACCTGGTAGCCCTGAAGCTTTCTTT
cdr3_aa: CASSLGPGSPEAFF

v_call: TRBV27
d_call: TRBD2
clone_size: -
j_call: TRBJ2-2
cdr3_nt: TGTGCCAGCAGTTTATATCCCTACGGACTAGCGGGAGAAATAGGGGAGCTGTTTTTT
cdr3_aa: CASSLYPYGLAGEIGELFF

v_call: TRBV7-9
d_call: TRBD2
clone_size: -
j_call: TRBJ2-3
cdr3_nt: TGTGCCAGCAGCTTAGGTCCGGGAGGGGAGACAGATACGCAGTATTTT
cdr3_aa: CASSLGPGGETDTQYF

v_call: TRBV6-1
d_call: -
clone_size: -
j_call: TRBJ1-1
cdr3_nt: TGTGCCAGCAGACTCGGGGGGAACACTGAAGCTTTCTTT
cdr3_aa: CASRLGGNTEAFF

v_call: TRBV15
d_call: TRBD1
clone_size: -
j_call: TRBJ1-6
cdr3_nt: TGTGCCACTGAACAGGGGTCCAATAATTCACCCCTCCACTTT
cdr3_aa: CATEQGSNNSPLHF

v_call: TRBV30
d_call: -
clone_size: -
j_call: TRBJ1-2
cdr3_nt: TGTGCCTGGAATGGGCATTACGTTTCCGTTTCCTATGGCTACACCTTC
cdr3_aa: CAWNGHYVSVSYGYTF

v_call: TRBV30
d_call: TRBD1
clone_size: -
j_call: TRBJ1-1
cdr3_nt: TGTGCCTGGCGAACCCAGGGGGGGAACACTGAAGCTTTCTTT
cdr3_aa: CAWRTQGGNTEAFF

v_call: TRBV4-2
d_call: TRBD1
clone_size: once
j_call: TRBJ1-5
cdr3_nt: TGTGCCAGCAGCCAGGGGACAGGGGACAGCAATCAGCCCCAGCATTTT
cdr3_aa: CASSQGTGDSNQPQHF

v_call: TRBV5-1
d_call: -
clone_size: once
j_call: TRBJ1-2
cdr3_nt: TGCGCCAGCAGCCTGGGTTTGCAGGGCTACACCTTC
cdr3_aa: CASSLGLQGYTF

v_call: TRBV30
d_call: TRBD2
clone_size: -
j_call: TRBJ2-1
cdr3_nt: TGTGCCTGGAGTCAAGCGGGAGTTGGTAGGCAGTTCTTC
cdr3_aa: CAWSQAGVGRQFF

v_call: TRBV7-8
d_call: -
clone_size: -
j_call: TRBJ1-4
cdr3_nt: TGTGCCAGCAGCTTAGGGGCCGGGATTAATGAAAAACTGTTTTTT
cdr3_aa: CASSLGAGINEKLFF

v_call: TRBV6-5
d_call: TRBD1
clone_size: once
j_call: TRBJ2-3
cdr3_nt: TGTGCCAGCCGGGACAGAAAAGGGACAGATACGCAGTATTTT
cdr3_aa: CASRDRKGTDTQYF

v_call: TRBV11-2
d_call: -
clone_size: -
j_call: TRBJ2-1
cdr3_nt: TGTGCCAGCACCCTGTTCAATGAGCAGTTCTTC
cdr3_aa: CASTLFNEQFF

v_call: TRBV7-9
d_call: TRBD2
clone_size: once
j_call: TRBJ2-3
cdr3_nt: TGTGCCAGCAGCGCGACTAGCGGCCCCACAGATACGCAGTATTTT
cdr3_aa: CASSATSGPTDTQYF

v_call: TRBV4-1
d_call: -
clone_size: -
j_call: TRBJ2-2
cdr3_nt: TGCGCCAGCAGCCCCGACAGCACCTACACCGGGGAGCTGTTTTTT
cdr3_aa: CASSPDSTYTGELFF